The 28 T cell receptor beta chains below were found in one sample sequenced in a study of spatial heterogeneity in lung cancer. Specified time point: sample taken at primary tumor resection. From tumor, nontumor lung or frozen PBMC, whole RNA was taken unsorted for sequencing. TCRdb ran MiXCR on the 5' RACE reads and lists one entry per CDR3 protein. The table has about 42,000 distinct CDR3 sequences, approximately 6.5% seen once. Source: PBMCs, taken at surgery. These receptor sequences come from a female donor with early-stage non-small cell lung cancer.

V and J are TRBV4-1 and TRBJ1-2; no definite D call. From germline, CDR1 is MGHRA and CDR2 YSYEKL. This CDR3 region has 17 residues. Trimming removed 2 bases at V and 0 bases at J, with 16 bases between. The CDR3 loop reads CASSQPGGYLANYGYTF. The CDR3 DNA follows: TGCGCCAGCAGCCAACCCGGAGGGTATTTAGCTAACTATGGCTACACCTTC.

V gene TRBV5-4 combines with J gene TRBJ2-6; either TRBD1 or TRBD2 may supply D (5 bases each). CDR3 length equals 15 residues. V was cut by 4 bases and J by 8 bases, with 16 bases left in between. Germline-derived CDR1 and CDR2 are SGHNT and YYREEE (reference sequence). The CDR3 spells CASSLPRGRSNVLTF. The CDR3 region has the DNA TGTGCCAGCAGCCTCCCACGGGGCAGGTCCAACGTCCTGACTTTC.

This clonotype was detected many times. The chain combines TRBV5-5 with TRBJ1-1; 7 positions agree with TRBD1. CDR1 is SGHKS, CDR2 YYEKEE, per germline (reference sequence). The CDR3 sequence is 16 residues long. Trimming at V came to 2 bases and at J to 0 bases, leaving 7 bases not matched to a gene. DNA for the CDR3: TGTGCCAGCAGCTTCATGGGGGACAGCATGAACACTGAAGCTTTCTTT. Protein product: CASSFMGDSMNTEAFF.

The chain combines TRBV12-3 or TRBV12-4 with TRBJ1-1; D unclear. The CDR3 length is 12 residues. Trimming removed 1 base from V and 7 bases from J, with 7 bases in between. CDR3 coding DNA: TGTGCCAGCAGTTTAGGCCAGTATGAAGCTTTCTTT. It translates to CASSLGQYEAFF.

Worth noting for this clonotype: It may be a read error: a sequence one base away is much more abundant. This sequence joins TRBV14 and TRBJ2-4; tentative D call: TRBD2 (5 bases). The CDR3 length is 16 residues. V lost 1 base and J lost 6, with 16 bases in between. Germline V lookup: CDR1 SGHDN, CDR2 FVKESK. The CDR3, as DNA: TGTGCCAGCAGCCAAGGCCCGCGACCAGCGGCAAACATTCAGTACTTC. Protein product: CASSQGPRPAANIQYF.

The V gene is TRBV9, the J gene TRBJ2-3; D is possibly TRBD1 or TRBD2 (6 bases each). Germline V gene sequence: CDR1 SGDLS, CDR2 YYNGEE. This CDR3 has 15 amino acids. V dropped 4 bases and J dropped 4 bases, with 16 bases sitting between them. This CDR3 reads CASSPGLTGSDTQYF. CDR3 bases: TGTGCCAGCAGCCCTGGACTAACAGGGTCAGATACGCAGTATTTT.

Ten or more counts support this clonotype. The chain is built from TRBV5-1 and TRBJ1-2; 11 bases map to TRBD1. V dropped 4 bases and J dropped 8; count of bases not matched to a gene: 7. The CDR3 spans 14 residues. Germline assignment: CDR1 SGHRS and CDR2 YFSETQ. This chain's CDR3 is CASSRGQGAPGYTF. CDR3 bases: TGCGCCAGCAGCCGAGGACAGGGGGCGCCGGGCTACACCTTC.

This clonotype was seen a handful of times. The junction differs from germline at one of its ends, possibly a read error. The chain has TRBV20-1 and TRBJ1-2; possible D gene TRBD1, 5 bases. Looked up from germline, CDR1 is DFQATT and CDR2 is SNEGSKA (reference sequence). The CDR3 is made up of 14 amino acids. The CDR3 here is CSARAGEGARGHTF. Written as DNA, the CDR3 is TGCAGTGCTAGAGCCGGTGAAGGGGCACGTGGCCACACCTTC.

The chain uses TRBV4-2 and TRBJ2-7, with unresolved D. The CDR3 consists of 14 residues. Germline-derived CDR1 and CDR2 are LGHNA and YNFKEQ. The ends were cut back, 0 bases at V and 8 bases at J, with 14 bases in the middle. CDR3 DNA sequence: TGTGCCAGCAGCCAAGAATTGGCTGTCCCACAGCAGTACTTC. This sequence encodes CASSQELAVPQQYF.

This clonotype was recorded many times. V gene TRBV29-1 combines with J gene TRBJ2-5; no clear D gene. This CDR3 region has 11 residues. Trimming shortened V by 4 bases and J by 5 bases, and 8 bases separated the two germline ends. CDR1 SQVTM and CDR2 ANQGSEA come from the germline V gene. CDR3 sequence (DNA): TGCAGCGTTGTATGGAAGGAGACCCAGTACTTC. Translated: CSVVWKETQYF.

This clonotype was observed a handful of times. The chain joins TRBV2 to TRBJ1-4, with D unclear. This CDR3 comprises 15 residues. Germline V gives CDR1 SNHLY, CDR2 FYNNEI. Trimming took 3 bases from V and 4 from J, leaving 12 bases between them. The CDR3 sequence: CASSEPSGVNEKLFF. CDR3 bases: TGTGCCAGCAGTGAGCCCTCAGGAGTTAATGAAAAACTGTTTTTT.

The V and J genes are TRBV19 and TRBJ1-2; 7 bases match TRBD1. V lost 6 bases, J lost 2 bases, and 3 bases stayed unmatched. CDR1 and CDR2 (germline): LNHDA, SQIVND (reference sequence). This CDR3 is built from 13 residues. CDR3 in DNA: TGTGCCAGTAGAGACAGGGAGAACTATGGCTACACCTTC. It specifies CASRDRENYGYTF.

This clonotype was seen ten or more times. This rearrangement joins TRBV9 to TRBJ1-5, with TRBD1 identical over 10 bases. The V and J ends lost 4 bases and 3 bases, in that order; junction bases with no gene match: 7. Germline CDR1 SGDLS, CDR2 YYNGEE. CDR3 length equals 16 residues. The CDR3 is CASSTPGQGTNQPQHF. The CDR3 DNA reads TGTGCCAGCAGCACCCCGGGACAGGGGACCAATCAGCCCCAGCATTTT.

This clonotype has a count of ten or more. The J gene is TRBJ2-3, the V gene TRBV4-2; no definite D call. This CDR3 has 15 residues. CDR1 and CDR2 (germline): LGHNA, YNFKEQ. V lost 0 bases and J lost 5, with 12 bases in between. The CDR3 DNA is TGTGCCAGCAGCCAAGACGGCGTAAGAAAAGATACGCAGTATTTT. Protein: CASSQDGVRKDTQYF.

This clonotype was found many times. The J gene is TRBJ1-3, the V gene TRBV6-5; D gene uncertain. The CDR3 consists of 12 residues. Germline values: CDR1 MNHEY, CDR2 SVGAGI. Between the trimmed V and J ends, which lost 8 bases and 2 bases, there was a span of 7 bases. CDR3 in amino acids: CASGKTGNTIYF. The CDR3 region has the DNA TGTGCCAGCGGTAAAACTGGAAACACCATATATTTT.

This clonotype came up many times. V is TRBV7-3 and J is TRBJ1-5; D not resolved. CDR3 length: 13 amino acids. Trimming stripped 4 bases from V and 5 bases from J, with 9 bases between. The germline gives CDR1 SGHTA, CDR2 FQGTGA. Here the CDR3 DNA reads TGTGCCAGCAGCTCAACGCCGGATCAGCCCCAGCATTTT. Amino acid sequence: CASSSTPDQPQHF.

The table lists this clonotype with many counts. The chain uses TRBV6-2 or TRBV6-3 and TRBJ2-3; 14 bases are shared with TRBD2. Germline V CDR1 and CDR2: MNHEY, SVGEGT. The CDR3 has 18 residues. Trimming cost V 4 bases and J 4 bases; bases outside gene matches: 10. In DNA, the CDR3 is TGTGCCAGCAGTTCCGCTGGACTAGCGGGGGGTCCGGCAGATACGCAGTATTTT. It codes for CASSSAGLAGGPADTQYF.

The V call is TRBV24-1, the J call TRBJ2-1, with a weak D call TRBD1 (6 bases). The CDR3 has 15 amino acids. The germline CDR1 and CDR2 sequences are KGHDR and SFDVKD. V was pared by 3 bases and J by 7 bases, with 15 bases between. Here the CDR3 DNA reads TGTGCCACCAGTGATAGGCAGGGGATTGGTAATGAGCAGTTCTTC. Translated, it gives CATSDRQGIGNEQFF.

This clonotype has just a few counts. The CDR3 coding sequence is TGCAGTGCTAGAGACCCCAAATCAGGGGCGGGAGAGCAGTACTTC. As protein: CSARDPKSGAGEQYF. The chain links TRBV20-1 to TRBJ2-7; D might be TRBD1 or TRBD2, each matching 6 bases. V was shortened by 0 bases and J by 7 bases, with 19 bases between the two germline ends. This CDR3 comprises 15 residues. Germline V lookup: CDR1 DFQATT, CDR2 SNEGSKA (reference sequence).

J is TRBJ1-2 and V is TRBV19; D might be TRBD1 (5 bases). The CDR3 loop spans 16 amino acids. The germline V gene has CDR1 LNHDA and CDR2 SQIVND (reference sequence). Between the trimmed V and J ends, which lost 5 bases and 7 bases, there was a span of 23 bases. The CDR3 DNA sequence: TGTGCCAGTAGTCGGCGGGCAGGGACCCGTATAAGTGGCTACACCTTC. Translated: CASSRRAGTRISGYTF.

The table lists this clonotype with many counts. CDR3 bases: TGTGCCAGCAGCCAAGAGAGGTCCACCCAGTACTTC. As protein: CASSQERSTQYF. This chain connects TRBV3-1 to TRBJ2-5; no reliable D call. V lost 0 bases, J lost 8 bases, and 7 bases lay in between. The CDR3 runs 12 residues. The V gene's germline CDR1 is LGHDT and CDR2 YNNKEL (reference sequence).

This clonotype was counted many times. The V and J genes are TRBV3-1 and TRBJ1-1; 7 positions match TRBD1. This CDR3 region has 14 residues. V shed 0 bases, J shed 5 bases, and the junction held 3 bases outside the gene matches. Germline assignment: CDR1 LGHDT and CDR2 YNNKEL (reference sequence). Here the CDR3 DNA reads TGTGCCAGCAGCCAAGAACAGGGGTGGACTGAAGCTTTCTTT. Protein: CASSQEQGWTEAFF.

This clonotype was seen at least ten times. The rearrangement links TRBV6-5 to TRBJ2-3, with D perhaps matching TRBD1 or TRBD2 (5 bases each). V shed 4 bases and J shed 2 bases, with 13 bases lying between them. The CDR3 contains 15 residues. Germline V gene lookup returns CDR1 MNHEY and CDR2 SVGAGI. In DNA, the CDR3 is TGTGCCAGCAGTTCTGAGGGGCGGTCCACAGATACGCAGTATTTT. This gives the protein CASSSEGRSTDTQYF.

In this sample, this clonotype turned up many times. The CDR3 DNA reads TGTGCCAGCAGCCAAGATGGCCAGCTCTGGGCCAACGTCCTGACTTTC. This codes for CASSQDGQLWANVLTF. The chain recombines TRBV3-1 with TRBJ2-6; D is ambiguous. Trimming took 0 bases from V and 5 from J, leaving 11 bases between them. Germline loops: CDR1 LGHDT, CDR2 YNNKEL (reference sequence). This CDR3 contains 16 residues.

The chain carries TRBV7-3 and TRBJ1-1; D not certain. The germline CDR1 and CDR2 sequences are SGHTA and FQGTGA. CDR3 size: 13 residues. V was clipped by 2 bases and J by 6 bases, with 10 bases between them. Here the CDR3 reads CASSLAGTSEAFF. The CDR3 coding sequence is TGTGCCAGCAGCTTAGCGGGTACATCTGAAGCTTTCTTT. The full variable domain, completed using reference TRBV7-3 and TRBJ1-1, is GAGVSQTPSNKVTEKGKYVELRCDPISGHTALYWYRQSLGQGPEFLIYFQGTGAADDSGLPNDRFFAVRPEGSVSTLKIQRTERGDSAVYLCASSLAGTSEAFFGQGTRLTVV.

This clonotype has at least ten counts. This sequence joins TRBV2 and TRBJ1-5; the D gene is possibly TRBD1 (6 bases). The CDR3 is 15 amino acids. In germline, CDR1 is SNHLY, CDR2 FYNNEI. V gave up 4 bases and J gave up 2 bases, with 12 bases separating them. The CDR3 region is CASSASGAGNQPQHF. CDR3 sequence (DNA): TGTGCCAGCAGTGCTTCGGGGGCTGGCAATCAGCCCCAGCATTTT.

This clonotype was picked up many times. J is TRBJ1-2 and V is TRBV20-1, with D perhaps TRBD1 (5 bases). This CDR3 is built from 12 residues. The V and J ends lost 5 bases and 4 bases respectively, with 11 bases between them. Germline assignment: CDR1 DFQATT and CDR2 SNEGSKA (reference sequence). For the CDR3, the DNA is TGCAGTGCTCCAAGACAGCTCTATGGCTACACCTTC. It is translated as CSAPRQLYGYTF.

This clonotype was observed many times. The chain recombines TRBV19 with TRBJ2-1; D is unresolved. The CDR3 consists of 13 residues. The germline gives CDR1 LNHDA, CDR2 SQIVND (reference sequence). V lost 3 bases to trimming and J lost 4 bases, with 7 bases between them. The CDR3 region has the DNA TGTGCCAGTAGTATCCCAGTTTACAATGAGCAGTTCTTC. Translating it yields CASSIPVYNEQFF.